This T cell receptor (beta chain) was found in a study of blood T cell repertoires in COVID-19. Study information: COVID-19 samples, acute and convalescent, were from the United States, Italy and Spain. T cells, B-cell-depleted T cells, or PBMCs provided the cDNA or gDNA that served as material.

This CDR3 region has 15 residues. The V end was cut by 4 bases, the J end by 6 bases, with 13 bases between. The V gene's germline CDR1 is SGHTA and CDR2 FQGNSA. Authors' processing steps: By means of reference gene primer amplification, nucleated cell counts were estimated. Produced via immunoSEQ multiplex PCR; TCRdb's table is partial and in-frame only. V, J and clone size derive from that table, while D and trimming were established from the DNA sequence. The sample holds some 190,000 clones, roughly three quarters seen once. Sample: peripheral blood. The clonotype was recovered from a woman in her fifties or sixties with active or convalescent COVID-19. The chain joins TRBV7-2 to TRBJ1-6; D is perhaps TRBD1 (5 bases). The DNA of the CDR3 is TGTGCCAGCAGCTCGGGACTTCCGGGTAATTCACCCCTCCACTTT. Translation gives CASSSGLPGNSPLHF. Filled out from reference TRBV7-2 and TRBJ1-6, the complete variable domain reads GAGVSQSPSNKVTEKGKDVELRCDPISGHTALYWYRQSLGQGLEFLIYFQGNSAPDKSGLPSDRFSAERTGGSVSTLTIQRTQQEDSAVYLCASSSGLPGNSPLHFGNGTRLTVT.